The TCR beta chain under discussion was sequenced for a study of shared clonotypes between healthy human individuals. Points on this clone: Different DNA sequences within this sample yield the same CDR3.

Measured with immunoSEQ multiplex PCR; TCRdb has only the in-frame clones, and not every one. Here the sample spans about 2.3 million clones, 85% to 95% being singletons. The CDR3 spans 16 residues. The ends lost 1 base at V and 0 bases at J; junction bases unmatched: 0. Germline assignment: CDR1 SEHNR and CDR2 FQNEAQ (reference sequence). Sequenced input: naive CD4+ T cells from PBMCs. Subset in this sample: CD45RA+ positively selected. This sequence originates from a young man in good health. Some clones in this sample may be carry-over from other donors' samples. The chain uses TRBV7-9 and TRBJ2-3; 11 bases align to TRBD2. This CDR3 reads CASSLGLAGSTDTQYF. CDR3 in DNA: TGTGCCAGCAGCTTAGGACTAGCGGGAAGCACAGATACGCAGTATTTT. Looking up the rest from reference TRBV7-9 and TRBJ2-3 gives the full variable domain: DTGVSQNPRHKITKRGQNVTFRCDPISEHNRLYWYRQTLGQGPEFLTYFQNEAQLEKSRLLSDRFSAERPKGSFSTLEIQRTEQGDSAMYLCASSLGLAGSTDTQYFGPGTRLTVL.